This passage covers 3 T cell receptor beta chains from one sample sequenced in a study of T cell repertoires in cytomegalovirus infection. Each CDR3 protein is one row after TCRdb ran MiXCR on the reads. The sample has 150,000 to 200,000 distinct CDR3 sequences, roughly 9.8% seen once. Sequencing was performed on PBMCs. Receptors originate from a human donor in good health (CMV status not recorded). Some clones in this sample may be carry-over from other donors' samples.

The chain has TRBV10-3 and TRBJ2-5, with 9 bases identical to TRBD2. The length of the CDR3 is 13 residues. J gave up 7 bases and V 3 bases, and 3 bases lay outside the gene matches. Germline CDR1 ENHRY, CDR2 SYGVKD. This chain's CDR3 is CAISDSSGGTQYF. As DNA, the CDR3 is TGTGCCATCAGTGATAGTAGCGGGGGGACCCAGTACTTC.

This clonotype was observed at least ten times. The J gene is TRBJ1-1, the V gene TRBV7-2; 11 bases match TRBD1. V lost 5 bases to trimming and J lost 6 bases; unmatched junction nucleotides: 8. The CDR3 spans 15 residues. Germline V CDR1 and CDR2: SGHTA, FQGNSA. CDR3 sequence: CASSTGQGGFAEAFF. The DNA of the CDR3 is TGTGCCAGCAGCACGGGACAGGGGGGATTTGCTGAAGCTTTCTTT.

This clonotype was counted many times. This chain joins TRBV7-8 and TRBJ1-2; D is undetermined. The CDR3 covers 15 residues. Germline V CDR1 and CDR2: SGHVS, FQNEAQ. Trimming took 0 bases from V and 4 from J, leaving 12 bases between them. As DNA, the CDR3 is TGTGCCAGCAGCTTAGCGCTTTGGCAGATCTATGGCTACACCTTC. Amino acid sequence: CASSLALWQIYGYTF.